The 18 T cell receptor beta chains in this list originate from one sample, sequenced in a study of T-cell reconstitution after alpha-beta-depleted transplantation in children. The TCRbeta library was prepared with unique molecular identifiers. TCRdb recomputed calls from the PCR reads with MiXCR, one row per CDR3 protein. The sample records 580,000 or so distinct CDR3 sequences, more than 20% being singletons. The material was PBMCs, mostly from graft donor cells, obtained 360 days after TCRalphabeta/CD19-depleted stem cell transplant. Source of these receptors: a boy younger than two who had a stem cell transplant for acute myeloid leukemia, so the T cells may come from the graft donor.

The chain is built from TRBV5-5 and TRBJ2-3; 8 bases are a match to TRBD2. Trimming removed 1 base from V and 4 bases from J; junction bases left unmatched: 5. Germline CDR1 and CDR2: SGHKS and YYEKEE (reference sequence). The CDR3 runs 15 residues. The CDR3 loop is CASSLRRGAADTQYF. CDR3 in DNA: TGTGCCAGCAGCTTGCGGCGGGGGGCCGCAGATACGCAGTATTTT.

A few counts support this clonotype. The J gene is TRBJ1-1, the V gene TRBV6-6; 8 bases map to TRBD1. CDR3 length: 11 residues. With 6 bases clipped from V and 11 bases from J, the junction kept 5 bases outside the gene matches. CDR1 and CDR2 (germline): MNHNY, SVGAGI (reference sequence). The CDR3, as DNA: TGTGCCAGCAGACCGGACAGGGCGGCTTTCTTT. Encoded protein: CASRPDRAAFF.

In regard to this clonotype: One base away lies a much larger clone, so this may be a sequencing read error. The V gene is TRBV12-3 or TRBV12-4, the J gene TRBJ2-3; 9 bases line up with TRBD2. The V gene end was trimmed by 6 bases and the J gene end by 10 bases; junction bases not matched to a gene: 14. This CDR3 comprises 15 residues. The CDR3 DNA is TGTGCCAGCAGCAGCGGCGGGGGGGCAGCGGATGCGCAGTATTTT. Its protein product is CASSSGGGAADAQYF.

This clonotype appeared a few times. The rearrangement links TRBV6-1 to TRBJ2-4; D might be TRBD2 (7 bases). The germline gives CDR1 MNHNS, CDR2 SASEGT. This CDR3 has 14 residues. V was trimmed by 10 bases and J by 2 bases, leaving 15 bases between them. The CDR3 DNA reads TGTGCCACGAGGGGGGGTGGGTCCAAAAACATTCAGTACTTC. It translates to CATRGGGSKNIQYF.

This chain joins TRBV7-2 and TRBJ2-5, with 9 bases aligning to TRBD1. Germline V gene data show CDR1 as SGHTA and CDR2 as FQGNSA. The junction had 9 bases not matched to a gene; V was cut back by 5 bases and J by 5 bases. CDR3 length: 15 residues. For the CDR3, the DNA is TGTGCCAGCAGCCTATGGACAGGGGCGAGGGAGACCCAGTACTTC. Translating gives CASSLWTGARETQYF.

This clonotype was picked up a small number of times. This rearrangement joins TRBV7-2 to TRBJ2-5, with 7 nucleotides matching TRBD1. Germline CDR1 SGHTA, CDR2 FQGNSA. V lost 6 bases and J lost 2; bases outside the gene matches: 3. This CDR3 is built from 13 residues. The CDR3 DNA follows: TGTGCCAGCAGGACGGGACAGCAAGAGACCCAGTACTTC. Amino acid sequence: CASRTGQQETQYF.

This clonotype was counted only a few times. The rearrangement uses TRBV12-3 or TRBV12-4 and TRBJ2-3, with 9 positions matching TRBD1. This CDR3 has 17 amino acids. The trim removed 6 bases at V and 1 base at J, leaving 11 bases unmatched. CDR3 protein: CASSRITGGEGTDTQYF. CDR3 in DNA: TGTGCCAGCAGCCGAATTACAGGGGGCGAGGGCACAGATACGCAGTATTTT.

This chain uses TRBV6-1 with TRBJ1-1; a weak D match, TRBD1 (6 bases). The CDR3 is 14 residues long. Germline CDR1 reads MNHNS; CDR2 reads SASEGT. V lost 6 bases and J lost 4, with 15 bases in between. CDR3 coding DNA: TGTGCCAGCAGCCTTCAGGGGCCGGGCACTGAAGCTTTCTTT. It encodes CASSLQGPGTEAFF.

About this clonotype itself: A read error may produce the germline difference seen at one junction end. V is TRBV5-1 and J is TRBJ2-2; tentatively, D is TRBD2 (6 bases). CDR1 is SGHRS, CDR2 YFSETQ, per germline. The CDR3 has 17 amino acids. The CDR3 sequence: CASSLRLGGLNTGELFF. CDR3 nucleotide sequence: TGCGCCAGCAGCTTGCGACTCGGGGGACTGAACACCGGTGAGCTGTTTTTT.

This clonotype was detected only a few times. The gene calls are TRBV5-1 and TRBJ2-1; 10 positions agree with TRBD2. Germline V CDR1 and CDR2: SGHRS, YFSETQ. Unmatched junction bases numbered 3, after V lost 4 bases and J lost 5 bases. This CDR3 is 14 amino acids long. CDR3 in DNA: TGCGCCAGCAGCACCCTAGCGGGGGACAATGAGCAGTTCTTC. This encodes CASSTLAGDNEQFF.

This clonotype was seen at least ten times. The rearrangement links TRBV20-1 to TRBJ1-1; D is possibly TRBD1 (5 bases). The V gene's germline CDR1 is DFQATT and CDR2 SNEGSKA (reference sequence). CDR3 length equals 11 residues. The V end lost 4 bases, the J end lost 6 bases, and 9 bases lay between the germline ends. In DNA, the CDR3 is TGCAGTGCTACAGACAGCCCTGAAGCTTTCTTT. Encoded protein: CSATDSPEAFF.

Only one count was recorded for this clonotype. Here the CDR3 DNA reads TGCGCCAGCAGCCCTAATACCCAAGCCTACGAGCAGTACTTC. It translates to CASSPNTQAYEQYF. V and J are TRBV5-1 and TRBJ2-7; D gene uncertain. The germline gives CDR1 SGHRS, CDR2 YFSETQ. The CDR3 extends over 14 amino acids. The V end lost 4 bases, the J end lost 2 bases, and 13 bases lay between the germline ends.

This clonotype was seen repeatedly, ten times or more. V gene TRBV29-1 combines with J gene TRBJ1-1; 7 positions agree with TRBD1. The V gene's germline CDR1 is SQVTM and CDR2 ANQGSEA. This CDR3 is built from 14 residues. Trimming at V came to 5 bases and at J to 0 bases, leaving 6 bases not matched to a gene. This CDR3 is CSVKTGSMNTEAFF. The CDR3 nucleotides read TGCAGCGTTAAGACAGGGTCGATGAACACTGAAGCTTTCTTT.

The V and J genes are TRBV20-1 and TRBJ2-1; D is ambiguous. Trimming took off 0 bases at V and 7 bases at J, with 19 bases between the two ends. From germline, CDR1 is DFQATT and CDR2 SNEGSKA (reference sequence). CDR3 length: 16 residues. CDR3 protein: CSARDRWSDTRNEQFF. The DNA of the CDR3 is TGCAGTGCTAGAGATCGGTGGTCTGATACGAGGAATGAGCAGTTCTTC.

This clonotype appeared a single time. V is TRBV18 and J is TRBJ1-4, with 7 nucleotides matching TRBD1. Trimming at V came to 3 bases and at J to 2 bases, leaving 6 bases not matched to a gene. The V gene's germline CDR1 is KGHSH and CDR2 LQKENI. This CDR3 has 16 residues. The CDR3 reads CASSPRTGPTNEKLFF. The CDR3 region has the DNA TGTGCCAGCTCACCGCGGACAGGCCCCACTAATGAAAAACTGTTTTTT.

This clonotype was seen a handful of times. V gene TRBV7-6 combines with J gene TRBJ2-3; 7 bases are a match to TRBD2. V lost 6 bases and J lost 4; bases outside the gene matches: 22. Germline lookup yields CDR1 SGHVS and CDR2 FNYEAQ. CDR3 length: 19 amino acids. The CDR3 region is CASSSPPGLPWGGADTQYF. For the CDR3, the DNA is TGTGCCAGCAGTTCACCTCCGGGACTACCATGGGGAGGGGCAGATACGCAGTATTTT.

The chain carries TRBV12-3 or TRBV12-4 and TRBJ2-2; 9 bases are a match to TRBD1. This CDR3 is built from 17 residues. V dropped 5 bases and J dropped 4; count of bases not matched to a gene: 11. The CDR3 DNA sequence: TGTGCCAGCAGTCCCATAGGCGGGACAGGGAGCACCGGGGAGCTGTTTTTT. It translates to CASSPIGGTGSTGELFF.

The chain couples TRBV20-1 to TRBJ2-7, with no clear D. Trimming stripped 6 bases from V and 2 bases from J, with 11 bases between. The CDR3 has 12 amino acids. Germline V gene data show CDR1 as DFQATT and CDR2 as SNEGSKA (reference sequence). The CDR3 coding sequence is TGCAGTGCCCGTGTGACGGCCTACGAGCAGTACTTC. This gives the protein CSARVTAYEQYF.